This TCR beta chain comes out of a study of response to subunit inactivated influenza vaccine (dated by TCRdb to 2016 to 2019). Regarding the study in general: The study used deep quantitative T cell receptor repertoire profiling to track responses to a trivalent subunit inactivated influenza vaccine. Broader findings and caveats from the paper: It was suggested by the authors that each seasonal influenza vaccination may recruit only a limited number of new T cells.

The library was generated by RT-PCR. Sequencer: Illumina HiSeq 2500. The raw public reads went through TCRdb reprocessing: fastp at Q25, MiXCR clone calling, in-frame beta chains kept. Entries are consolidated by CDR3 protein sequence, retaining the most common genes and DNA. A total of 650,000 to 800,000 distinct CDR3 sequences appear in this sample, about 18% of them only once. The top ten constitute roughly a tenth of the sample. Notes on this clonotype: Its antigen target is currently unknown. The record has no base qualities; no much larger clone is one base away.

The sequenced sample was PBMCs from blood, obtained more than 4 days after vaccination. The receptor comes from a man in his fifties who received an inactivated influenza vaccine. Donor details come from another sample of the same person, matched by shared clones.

Here the CDR3 is given as CASSLVRTNMNTEAFF. The DNA is as follows: TGTGCCAGCAGCTTAGTTCGGACTAACATGAACACTGAAGCTTTCTTT. The chain joins TRBV5-6 to TRBJ1-1, with no reliable assignment of the D segment. Measured from the cysteine to the phenylalanine, the CDR3 is 16 residues long. The DNA shown is the 48-base CDR3, in frame from base 1. CDR1 SGHDT and CDR2 YYEEEE were looked up in the germline V gene. V loses 2 bases of germline sequence and J loses 0 bases, and the interval between the two ends is 14 bases.